Detailed here is one TCR beta chain. The sample belongs to a study of T cell clones after liver transplantation. Study at large: Liver transplant recipients had immunosuppression withdrawal attempted within 2 years. A pre-transplant mixed lymphocyte reaction with TCRbeta sequencing defined graft-donor-reactive clones followed in post-transplant blood. Three of the eight recipients were HCV-positive; the rest had non-autoimmune, non-viral transplant indications. Samples came pre-transplant, pre-randomization before withdrawal, and post-randomization after withdrawal ended.

The V end was cut by 5 bases, the J end by 3 bases, with 13 bases between. The CDR3 is 15 amino acids. Per the germline V gene, CDR1 is SGHTA and CDR2 is FQGNSA. Profiling relied on immunoSEQ multiplex PCR, and the TCRdb table lists in-frame clones only, not all of them. The sample consists of fewer than 110,000 clones, about 80% of them appearing once. The chain recombines TRBV7-2 with TRBJ2-2, with a weak D call TRBD1 (5 bases). The input for sequencing was CD4+ T cells from blood, taken 47 months after liver transplant. The sequence came from a human patient who received a liver transplant. Some T cells may have come from the graft donor. CDR3 sequence (DNA): TGTGCCAGCAGCCCCTTATTAGGGGACACCGGGGAGCTGTTTTTT. It specifies CASSPLLGDTGELFF.